These 29 T cell receptor beta chains originate from one sample sequenced in a study of OX40 agonist ivuxolimab in advanced cancers. Some clones are missing from TCRdb's copy, which holds only in-frame ones; the method was immunoSEQ multiplex PCR. Seen here are around 68,000 clones, roughly 91% observed once, and the top ten hold approximately 0.39%. This sample comprised CD4+ or CD8+ T cells sorted from blood, obtained in a trial of the OX40 agonist ivuxolimab. The receptors were sampled from an adult with an advanced solid tumor such as melanoma, head and neck, liver or kidney cancer.

J is TRBJ2-7 and V is TRBV6-1; tentative D call: TRBD2 (6 bases). CDR3 length: 14 amino acids. Trimming removed 3 bases from V and 9 bases from J, with 18 bases in between. The germline gives CDR1 MNHNS, CDR2 SASEGT. The CDR3, as DNA: TGTGCCAGCAGTGAGTTGATTCCGGGGGAAGGGCAGTACTTC. It encodes CASSELIPGEGQYF.

V is TRBV29-1 and J is TRBJ1-1; 10 nucleotides agree with TRBD1. Germline-derived CDR1 and CDR2 are SQVTM and ANQGSEA. This CDR3 contains 14 residues. The V segment lost 8 bases and the J segment 1 base; nucleotides outside the gene matches: 7. CDR3 DNA: TGCAGCACCCGGACAGGGGGAGCGAACACTGAAGCTTTCTTT. This sequence encodes CSTRTGGANTEAFF.

V usage is TRBV7-9 and J usage is TRBJ1-1; TRBD1 might be the D (6 bases). V was clipped by 3 bases and J by 2 bases, with 10 bases between them. Per the germline V gene, CDR1 is SEHNR and CDR2 is FQNEAQ (reference sequence). This CDR3 contains 14 residues. The CDR3 loop reads CASSFTQGNTEAFF. Written as DNA, the CDR3 is TGTGCCAGCAGCTTCACACAGGGAAACACTGAAGCTTTCTTT.

The V gene is TRBV27, the J gene TRBJ2-7; 7 bases map to TRBD1. The germline gives CDR1 MNHEY, CDR2 SMNVEV (reference sequence). This CDR3 region has 12 residues. The ends lost 6 bases at V and 6 bases at J; junction bases unmatched: 5. This CDR3 is CASSPRQGEQYF. The CDR3, as DNA: TGTGCCAGCAGCCCACGACAGGGCGAGCAGTACTTC.

This clone has just one count. This sequence joins TRBV19 and TRBJ2-5, with D perhaps matching TRBD1 (5 bases). The V gene lost 1 base and the J gene lost 3 bases, with 12 bases spanning the gap. Germline CDR1 reads LNHDA; CDR2 reads SQIVND (reference sequence). The CDR3 consists of 15 residues. The CDR3 region has the DNA TGTGCCAGTAGTATAGGGGGCGGAAGGAAAGAGACCCAGTACTTC. As protein: CASSIGGGRKETQYF.

This clone was picked up one time. J is TRBJ2-5 and V is TRBV6-6, with TRBD2 as a possible D gene (5 bases). V lost 4 bases, J lost 3 bases, and 15 bases lay in between. CDR3 length equals 15 residues. Germline CDR1 MNHNY, CDR2 SVGAGI (reference sequence). In DNA form, the CDR3 reads TGTGCCAGCAGTTCTCCAGACGGACTGAAAGAGACCCAGTACTTC. Residues: CASSSPDGLKETQYF.

V is TRBV2 and J is TRBJ2-5; TRBD2 is a possible D gene (6 bases). The ends were cut back, 4 bases at V and 5 bases at J, with 14 bases in the middle. The CDR3 has 14 amino acids. Germline assignment: CDR1 SNHLY and CDR2 FYNNEI. CDR3 in DNA: TGTGCCAGCAGTGTGGGCAGTGGGGGGGAGACCCAGTACTTC. It translates to CASSVGSGGETQYF.

This rearrangement joins TRBV5-6 to TRBJ1-6, with D possibly matching TRBD1 (5 bases). The CDR3 spans 16 residues. The V end was cut by 7 bases, the J end by 3 bases, with 17 bases between. Germline CDR1 and CDR2: SGHDT and YYEEEE. The CDR3: CASAQDGRVYNSPLHF. The CDR3, as DNA: TGTGCCAGCGCCCAAGACGGCAGGGTCTATAATTCACCCCTCCACTTT.

The rearrangement uses TRBV5-4 and TRBJ1-6; 8 bases are shared with TRBD1. The CDR3 has 16 residues. Trimming removed 1 base from V and 9 bases from J; junction bases left unmatched: 9. Germline lookup yields CDR1 SGHNT and CDR2 YYREEE (reference sequence). CDR3 nucleotide sequence: TGTGCCAGCAGCTTGACCGGACAGGGTATGGGTTCACCCCTCCACTTT. Translated: CASSLTGQGMGSPLHF.

This clone was seen a single time. This chain connects TRBV9 to TRBJ2-5; a possible D gene is TRBD2 (5 bases). CDR1 and CDR2 (germline): SGDLS, YYNGEE. The CDR3 has 14 residues. Trimming took 3 bases from V and 5 from J, leaving 14 bases between them. In DNA, the CDR3 is TGTGCCAGCAGCGCGGCCCCGGAGGTCGAGACCCAGTACTTC. Its translation is CASSAAPEVETQYF.

J is TRBJ2-7 and V is TRBV6-5, with no clear D. V shed 0 bases and J shed 8 bases, with 5 bases lying between them. The CDR3 is made up of 11 amino acids. Germline CDR1 MNHEY, CDR2 SVGAGI. The CDR3 is CASSYSGQQYF. The DNA for the CDR3 is TGTGCCAGCAGTTACTCCGGCCAGCAGTACTTC.

V is TRBV5-4 and J is TRBJ2-5, with TRBD1 matching over 7 bases. The junction had 10 bases not matched to a gene; V was cut back by 3 bases and J by 5 bases. The CDR3 consists of 15 residues. The germline gives CDR1 SGHNT, CDR2 YYREEE (reference sequence). The CDR3 spells CASSYTGVRGETQYF. Written as DNA, the CDR3 is TGTGCCAGCAGCTACACAGGGGTAAGGGGGGAGACCCAGTACTTC.

This rearrangement joins TRBV10-1 to TRBJ2-3; unclear D gene. Trimming removed 6 bases at V and 4 bases at J, with 8 bases between. The CDR3 sequence is 12 residues long. Germline CDR1 WNHNN, CDR2 SYGVQD (reference sequence). The CDR3 loop reads CASSLSSDTQYF. DNA of the CDR3: TGCGCCAGCAGCCTCTCCTCAGATACGCAGTATTTT.

In this sample, this clone turned up a few times. This chain links TRBV7-8 with TRBJ1-6, with 11 bases aligning to TRBD1. Unmatched junction bases numbered 13, after V lost 5 bases and J lost 13 bases. This CDR3 contains 16 residues. The germline V gene encodes CDR1 SGHVS and CDR2 FQNEAQ. The CDR3 coding sequence is TGTGCCAGCAGCGATGCCCCCGGGACAGGGGGTTACCCCCTCCACTTT. Translated, it gives CASSDAPGTGGYPLHF.

The chain combines TRBV5-8 with TRBJ2-7, with D unresolved. CDR3 size: 12 residues. V lost 0 bases and J 6 bases, leaving 7 bases between the germline ends. Germline lookup yields CDR1 SGHTS and CDR2 YDEGEE. CDR3 amino acids: CASSLAVVEQYF. CDR3 DNA: TGTGCCAGCAGCTTGGCCGTGGTCGAGCAGTACTTC.

The rearrangement uses TRBV7-9 and TRBJ2-1; tentatively, D is TRBD1 or TRBD2 (5 bases each). The V gene's germline CDR1 is SEHNR and CDR2 FQNEAQ (reference sequence). This CDR3 has 17 amino acids. Trimming shortened V by 5 bases and J by 2 bases, and 19 bases separated the two germline ends. CDR3 DNA: TGTGCCAGCAGCCCCGGGGCGTCAGGGTTCGCCTACAATGAGCAGTTCTTC. This sequence encodes CASSPGASGFAYNEQFF.

The chain couples TRBV5-1 to TRBJ1-1, with D uncertain. The V gene's germline CDR1 is SGHRS and CDR2 YFSETQ. Trimming pared 3 bases from V and 1 base from J, leaving 16 bases between. CDR3 length: 16 residues. The CDR3 DNA is TGCGCCAGCAGCTCGGGTTCGGGTACTACGAACACTGAAGCTTTCTTT. Translation: CASSSGSGTTNTEAFF.

In its sample, this clone was seen a few times. The CDR3 sequence is CASSTGKGGYTF. The CDR3 region has the DNA TGTGCCAGTAGTACAGGGAAAGGTGGCTACACCTTC. V and J are TRBV19 and TRBJ1-2; possible D gene TRBD1, 5 bases. The length of the CDR3 is 12 residues. V was cut by 4 bases and J by 7 bases, with 10 bases left in between. CDR1 LNHDA and CDR2 SQIVND come from the germline V gene (reference sequence). Drawing the rest from reference TRBV19 and TRBJ1-2, the complete variable domain is DGGITQSPKYLFRKEGQNVTLSCEQNLNHDAMYWYRQDPGQGLRLIYYSQIVNDFQKGDIAEGYSVSREKKESFPLTVTSAQKNPTAFYLCASSTGKGGYTFGSGTRLTVV.

The CDR3 loop reads CASSLPGLRETQYF. CDR3 sequence (DNA): TGTGCCAGCAGCTTACCGGGACTGCGAGAGACCCAGTACTTC. The rearrangement uses TRBV13 and TRBJ2-5; D possibly corresponds to TRBD2 (6 bases). The CDR3 length is 14 residues. The ends were cut back, 2 bases at V and 4 bases at J, with 11 bases in the middle. Germline V lookup: CDR1 PRHDT, CDR2 FYEKMQ (reference sequence).

A few counts support this clone. CDR3 DNA: TGTGCCAGCAGCTTAGCCTCCGAGACCCAGTACTTC. Encoded protein: CASSLASETQYF. The genes are TRBV7-9 and TRBJ2-5; D ambiguous. Germline V lookup: CDR1 SEHNR, CDR2 FQNEAQ (reference sequence). This CDR3 region has 12 residues. V dropped 0 bases and J dropped 5 bases, with 4 bases sitting between them.

CDR3 sequence reads: CSVAGDSVNEKLFF. The CDR3, as DNA: TGCAGCGTTGCGGGGGACAGTGTTAATGAAAAACTGTTTTTT. This chain links TRBV29-1 with TRBJ1-4, with 7 positions matching TRBD1. V trimming: 4 bases; J trimming: 4 bases; junction bases outside the gene matches: 6. Looked up from germline, CDR1 is SQVTM and CDR2 is ANQGSEA. The CDR3 totals 14 residues.

The CDR3 DNA reads TGTGCCAGCAAGAAACCAGGGGGCGCCTACAATGAGCAGTTCTTC. This codes for CASKKPGGAYNEQFF. The J gene is TRBJ2-1, the V gene TRBV6-1; the match to TRBD1 covers 8 bases. V shed 7 bases, J shed 2 bases, and the junction held 7 bases outside the gene matches. Per germline, CDR1 MNHNS and CDR2 SASEGT. The CDR3 sequence is 15 residues long.

The rearrangement uses TRBV2 and TRBJ1-2; D may be TRBD1 (5 bases). Germline V gene data show CDR1 as SNHLY and CDR2 as FYNNEI. This CDR3 region has 16 residues. Trimming stripped 0 bases from V and 1 base from J, with 12 bases between. The chain's CDR3 is CASSEARQTFNYGYTF. The CDR3 nucleotides read TGTGCCAGCAGTGAAGCACGACAGACATTTAACTATGGCTACACCTTC.

CDR3 residues: CASSPRGAEGYTF. The DNA for the CDR3 is TGTGCCAGCTCACCACGTGGGGCTGAGGGCTACACCTTC. The chain is built from TRBV18 and TRBJ1-2; D might be TRBD1 (5 bases). Germline V gene sequence: CDR1 KGHSH, CDR2 LQKENI. V lost 1 base and J lost 8, with 11 bases in between. This CDR3 is 13 amino acids long.

This clone was counted only a few times. The chain is built from TRBV9 and TRBJ2-3, with 7 bases lining up with TRBD2. CDR3 size: 13 residues. Looked up from germline, CDR1 is SGDLS and CDR2 is YYNGEE. V dropped 3 bases and J dropped 9; count of bases not matched to a gene: 7. The CDR3 DNA sequence: TGTGCCAGCAGCGAGCCAGCGGGGAACACGCAGTATTTT. Protein sequence: CASSEPAGNTQYF.

The V and J genes are TRBV10-1 and TRBJ2-5, with 7 bases matching TRBD1. The V gene's germline CDR1 is WNHNN and CDR2 SYGVQD (reference sequence). V was pared by 3 bases and J by 5 bases, with 9 bases of the junction left unmatched. This CDR3 region has 15 residues. CDR3 coding DNA: TGCGCCAGCAGTGACCCCAGGACAGGAAGGGAGACCCAGTACTTC. It yields the protein CASSDPRTGRETQYF.

V gene TRBV25-1 combines with J gene TRBJ2-2; 11 nucleotides align to TRBD2. In germline, CDR1 is MGHDK, CDR2 SYGVNS. CDR3 length equals 18 residues. After removal of 1 base from V and 4 bases from J, the junction contained 8 bases not matched to a gene. The DNA for the CDR3 is TGTGCCAGCAGTGAATTAGGAGGGCTAGCGGGGGGCACCGGGGAGCTGTTTTTT. Its protein product is CASSELGGLAGGTGELFF.

V usage is TRBV6-1 and J usage is TRBJ2-3, with TRBD2 matching over 10 bases. V was pared by 8 bases and J by 4 bases, with 6 bases of the junction left unmatched. Germline values: CDR1 MNHNS, CDR2 SASEGT. This CDR3 is built from 14 residues. In DNA, the CDR3 is TGTGCCAGCGAGAGCGGGGGGGCTCCAGATACGCAGTATTTT. This codes for CASESGGAPDTQYF.

J is TRBJ1-2 and V is TRBV6-5; the D gene is possibly TRBD1 (5 bases). The CDR3 spans 11 residues. Germline lookup yields CDR1 MNHEY and CDR2 SVGAGI. V gave up 7 bases and J gave up 9 bases, with 12 bases separating them. The CDR3 reads CASNGGLSYTF. The CDR3 region has the DNA TGTGCCAGCAATGGGGGTTTGAGCTACACCTTC.